The rows below give T cell receptor beta chains drawn from one sample of a study of blood T cell repertoires in COVID-19. The data were produced by immunoSEQ multiplex PCR, yet TCRdb's version contains in-frame clones alone and is incomplete. The table has some 390,000 clones, around nine tenths seen once. Sequenced input: PBMCs or T cells enriched from blood (not recorded which). The receptors were gathered from a woman in her thirties who had recovered from COVID-19. The CDR3 runs from the conserved cysteine through the conserved F or W. A D gene is named only where the DNA matches it firmly. Rows may omit the clone size; those that give it use once, few, many or a size class.

d_call | clone_size | j_call | v_call | cdr3_aa | cdr3_nt
. | . | TRBJ2-5 | TRBV29-1 | CSGEDATSQYF | TGCAGCGGGGAGGATGCGACTAGTCAGTACTTC
. | . | TRBJ2-1 | TRBV18 | CASSPPQGGALYNEQFF | TGTGCCAGCTCACCACCCCAGGGGGGAGCCCTCTACAATGAGCAGTTCTTC
TRBD2 | once | TRBJ2-1 | TRBV2 | CASSDPGLAGVEQFF | TGTGCCAGCAGTGATCCGGGACTAGCGGGAGTGGAGCAGTTCTTC
. | . | TRBJ2-7 | TRBV6-6 | CASSYDSTYEQYF | TGTGCCAGCAGTTACGACTCAACCTACGAGCAGTACTTC
TRBD1 | . | TRBJ1-1 | TRBV30 | CAWTVDRGMNTEAFF | TGTGCCTGGACCGTGGACAGGGGAATGAACACTGAAGCTTTCTTT
. | . | TRBJ2-3 | TRBV5-4 | CASRRDSGTDTQYF | TGTGCCAGCAGGCGCGACTCTGGCACAGATACGCAGTATTTT
TRBD2 | . | TRBJ2-1 | TRBV10-2 | CASRPGTTSSYNEQFF | TGCGCCAGCAGGCCTGGGACTACGAGCTCCTACAATGAGCAGTTCTTC
TRBD1 | . | TRBJ1-4 | TRBV5-6 | CASSLRRQGANEKLFF | TGTGCCAGCAGCTTGCGACGACAGGGGGCGAATGAAAAACTGTTTTTT
. | . | TRBJ1-2 | TRBV30 | CAWGLKPHYGYTF | TGTGCCTGGGGACTTAAGCCCCACTATGGCTACACCTTC
. | . | TRBJ2-5 | TRBV27 | CASSLWSGRGETQYF | TGTGCCAGCAGTTTATGGAGCGGGCGCGGGGAGACCCAGTACTTC
. | . | TRBJ2-5 | TRBV7-2 | CASSLSPARYQETQYF | TGTGCCAGCAGCTTAAGTCCCGCCAGATACCAAGAGACCCAGTACTTC
TRBD1 | . | TRBJ1-3 | TRBV9 | CASSVEGAVTGNTIYF | TGTGCCAGCAGCGTAGAGGGGGCAGTAACTGGAAACACCATATATTTT
TRBD1 | once | TRBJ1-5 | TRBV19 | CASIESGQGFVQPQHF | TGTGCCAGTATAGAATCGGGACAGGGGTTCGTTCAGCCCCAGCATTTT
. | . | TRBJ1-4 | TRBV19 | CASSMLGALPNEKLFF | TGTGCCAGTAGTATGCTGGGGGCGTTGCCTAATGAAAAACTGTTTTTT
. | . | TRBJ1-1 | TRBV9 | CASSVQAGGVNTEAFF | TGTGCCAGCAGCGTTCAGGCCGGGGGGGTGAACACTGAAGCTTTCTTT
TRBD1 | . | TRBJ2-7 | TRBV6-7 | CASSWPGQGPYEQYF | TGTGCCAGCAGTTGGCCGGGACAGGGTCCCTACGAGCAGTACTTC
. | . | TRBJ2-5 | TRBV28 | CASSATGRVETQYF | TGTGCCAGCAGTGCAACAGGGCGGGTAGAGACCCAGTACTTC
TRBD1 | . | TRBJ1-1 | TRBV6-2/TRBV6-3 | CASTPTGQPNTEAFF | TGTGCCAGCACCCCGACAGGGCAACCGAACACTGAAGCTTTCTTT
. | . | TRBJ1-3 | TRBV12-3/TRBV12-4 | CASSLRQGNTIYF | TGTGCCAGCAGTTTGAGACAGGGAAACACCATATATTTT
TRBD1 | once | TRBJ1-1 | TRBV2 | CASTPERQGGTEAFF | TGTGCCAGCACCCCAGAGAGACAGGGGGGTACTGAAGCTTTCTTT
. | . | TRBJ1-4 | TRBV30 | CAWSEGFEKLFF | TGTGCCTGGAGTGAGGGGTTTGAAAAACTGTTTTTT
TRBD2 | once | TRBJ2-1 | TRBV19 | CASSIPTSASSYNEQFF | TGTGCCAGTAGTATTCCGACTAGCGCAAGCTCCTACAATGAGCAGTTCTTC
TRBD1 | . | TRBJ1-5 | TRBV2 | CASSDWAGTGINQPQHF | TGTGCCAGCAGTGACTGGGCCGGGACAGGGATTAATCAGCCCCAGCATTTT
TRBD1 | once | TRBJ2-7 | TRBV25-1 | CASSFVAGGEQYF | TGTGCCAGCAGTTTCGTGGCAGGGGGCGAGCAGTACTTC
. | . | TRBJ1-1 | TRBV7-9 | CASSHSATGSTEAFF | TGTGCCAGCAGCCATAGCGCCACGGGGAGCACTGAAGCTTTCTTT
. | . | TRBJ2-3 | TRBV15 | CATSRRGGGSFPTDTQYF | TGTGCCACCAGCAGACGGGGAGGGGGAAGTTTCCCAACAGATACGCAGTATTTT
TRBD2 | . | TRBJ2-1 | TRBV6-5 | CASSYGGRDEQFF | TGTGCCAGCAGTTACGGCGGGAGGGATGAGCAGTTCTTC
TRBD1 | . | TRBJ1-6 | TRBV18 | CASSPAETGGSPLHF | TGTGCCAGCTCACCGGCCGAGACAGGGGGTTCACCCCTCCACTTT
. | . | TRBJ2-7 | TRBV4-2 | CASSQNTLTGDIYEQYF | TGTGCCAGCAGCCAAAATACCCTTACGGGGGATATCTACGAGCAGTACTTC
. | . | TRBJ2-2 | TRBV6-5 | CASSRLTGGELFF | TGTGCCAGCAGCCGCCTAACTGGCGGGGAGCTGTTTTTT
. | . | TRBJ1-5 | TRBV5-1 | CASSSRVQPQHF | TGCGCCAGCAGCTCCAGGGTTCAGCCCCAGCATTTT
TRBD2 | . | TRBJ2-3 | TRBV18 | CASSPRTSGGTADTQYF | TGTGCCAGCTCACCTCGGACTAGCGGGGGCACCGCGGATACGCAGTATTTT
TRBD2 | . | TRBJ2-1 | TRBV3-1/TRBV3-2 | CASSQVLAGVPNEQFF | TGTGCCAGCAGCCAAGTGCTAGCGGGAGTCCCCAATGAGCAGTTCTTC
. | . | TRBJ1-1 | TRBV5-1 | CASARVANTEAFF | TGCGCCAGTGCCAGGGTGGCGAACACTGAAGCTTTCTTT
. | once | TRBJ1-3 | TRBV7-2 | CASSLGREVAGNTIYF | TGTGCCAGCAGCTTAGGGAGGGAGGTTGCTGGAAACACCATATATTTT
TRBD2 | . | TRBJ2-3 | TRBV30 | CAWSVGLAGVDTQYF | TGTGCCTGGAGTGTAGGACTAGCGGGAGTAGATACGCAGTATTTT
. | . | TRBJ1-3 | TRBV18 | CASSATGYSGNTIYF | TGTGCCAGCTCAGCAACAGGTTACTCTGGAAACACCATATATTTT